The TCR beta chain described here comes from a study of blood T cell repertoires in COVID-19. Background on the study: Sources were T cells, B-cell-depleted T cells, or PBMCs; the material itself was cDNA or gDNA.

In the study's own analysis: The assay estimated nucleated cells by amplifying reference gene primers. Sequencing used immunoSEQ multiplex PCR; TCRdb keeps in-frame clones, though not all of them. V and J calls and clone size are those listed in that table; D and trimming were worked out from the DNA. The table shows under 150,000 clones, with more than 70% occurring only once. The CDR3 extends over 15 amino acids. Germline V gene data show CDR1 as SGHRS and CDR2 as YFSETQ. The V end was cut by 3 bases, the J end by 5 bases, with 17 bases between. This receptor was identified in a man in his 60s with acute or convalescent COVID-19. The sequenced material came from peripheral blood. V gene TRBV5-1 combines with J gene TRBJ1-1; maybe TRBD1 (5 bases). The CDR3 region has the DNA TGCGCCAGCAGCTCCCGCGGGGCGGGTACGACTGAAGCTTTCTTT. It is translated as CASSSRGAGTTEAFF.